This T cell receptor beta chain was profiled in a study of regulatory T cells in long-lasting Graves disease. Whole-study results and caveats: Newly diagnosed Graves' patients exceeded persistent ones in TCR diversity. When disease was persistent, TRBV28, TRBJ1-2 and TRBJ2-5 were the favored segments.

Indicated time point: newly diagnosed GD, antithyroid drugs for less than 3 months. RNA isolated from PBMCs was used to make the TCR library. The CDR3 runs to 15 residues. V lost 3 bases to trimming and J lost 2 bases, with 14 bases between them. Per germline, CDR1 SGHTS and CDR2 YDEGEE. Notes on this clonotype: Its cognate antigen is unknown.

Library construction for TCR beta used iRepertoire HTBI primers and Arm-PCR of CDR3 regions. TCRdb redid the calling of the multiplex PCR reads with MiXCR, one entry per CDR3 protein. The table has around 480,000 distinct CDR3 sequences, more than 15% seen once. These data also formed part of another study, on T cells in Graves' hyperthyroidism and ophthalmopathy. Turning to that study: For ophthalmopathy, model prediction preceded onset by a median around six months.

The TCR comes from a woman aged 40 to 65 with Graves disease. The chain carries TRBV5-8 and TRBJ1-2; TRBD1 might be the D (6 bases). Here the sequenced sample was peripheral blood mononuclear cells (PBMCs), taken at new diagnosis, from a patient treated with antithyroid drugs. This CDR3 is CASSSVDRPNYGYTF. The CDR3 bases are TGTGCCAGCAGCTCGGTTGACAGGCCGAACTATGGCTACACCTTC.